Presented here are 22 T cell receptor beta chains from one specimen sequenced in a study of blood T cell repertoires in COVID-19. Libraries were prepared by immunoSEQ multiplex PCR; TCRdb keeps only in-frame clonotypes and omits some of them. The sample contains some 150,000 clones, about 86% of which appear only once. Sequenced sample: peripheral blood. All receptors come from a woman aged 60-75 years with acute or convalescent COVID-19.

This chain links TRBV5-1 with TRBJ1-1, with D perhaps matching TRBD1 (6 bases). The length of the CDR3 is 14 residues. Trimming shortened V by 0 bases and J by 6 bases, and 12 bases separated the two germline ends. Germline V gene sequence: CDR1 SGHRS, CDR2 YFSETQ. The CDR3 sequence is CASSLEGDGAEAFF. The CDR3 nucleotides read TGCGCCAGCAGCTTGGAGGGGGACGGGGCTGAAGCTTTCTTT.

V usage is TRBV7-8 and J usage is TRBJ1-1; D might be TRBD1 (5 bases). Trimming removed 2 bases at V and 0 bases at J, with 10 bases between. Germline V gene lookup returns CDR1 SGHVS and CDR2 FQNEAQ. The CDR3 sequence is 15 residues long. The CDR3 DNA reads TGTGCCAGCAGCTTACAGGGCAAGGTGAACACTGAAGCTTTCTTT. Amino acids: CASSLQGKVNTEAFF.

The DNA for the CDR3 is TGTGCCTGGAGTGCCGATCGGTACCAAGAGACCCAGTACTTC. Its translation is CAWSADRYQETQYF. The chain carries TRBV30 and TRBJ2-5; no definite D call. Germline V gene lookup returns CDR1 GTSNPN and CDR2 SVGIG (reference sequence). This CDR3 region has 14 residues. With 1 base removed from V and 0 bases from J, the gap between germline ends came to 9 bases.

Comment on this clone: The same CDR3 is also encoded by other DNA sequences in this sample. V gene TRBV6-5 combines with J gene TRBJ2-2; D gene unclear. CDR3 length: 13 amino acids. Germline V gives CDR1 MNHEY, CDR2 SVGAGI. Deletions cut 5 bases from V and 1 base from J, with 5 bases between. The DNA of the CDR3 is TGTGCCAGCAGTCGCGGGAACACCGGGGAGCTGTTTTTT. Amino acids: CASSRGNTGELFF.

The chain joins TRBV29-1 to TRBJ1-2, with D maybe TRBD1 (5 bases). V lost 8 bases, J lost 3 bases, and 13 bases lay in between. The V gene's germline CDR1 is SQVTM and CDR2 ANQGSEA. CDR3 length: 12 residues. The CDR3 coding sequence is TGCAGCACCCGGGACTTCCACTATGGCTACACCTTC. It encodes CSTRDFHYGYTF. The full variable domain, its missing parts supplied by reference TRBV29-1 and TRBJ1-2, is SAVISQKPSRDICQRGTSLTIQCQVDSQVTMMFWYRQQPGQSLTLIATANQGSEATYESGFVIDKFPISRPNLTFSTLTVSNMSPEDSSIYLCSTRDFHYGYTFGSGTRLTVV.

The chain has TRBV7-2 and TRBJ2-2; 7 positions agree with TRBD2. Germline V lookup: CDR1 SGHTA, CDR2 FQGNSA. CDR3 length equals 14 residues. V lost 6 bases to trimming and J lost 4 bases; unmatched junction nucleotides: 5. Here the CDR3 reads CASRRTSSTGELFF. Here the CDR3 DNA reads TGTGCCAGCAGGCGGACTAGTTCCACCGGGGAGCTGTTTTTT.

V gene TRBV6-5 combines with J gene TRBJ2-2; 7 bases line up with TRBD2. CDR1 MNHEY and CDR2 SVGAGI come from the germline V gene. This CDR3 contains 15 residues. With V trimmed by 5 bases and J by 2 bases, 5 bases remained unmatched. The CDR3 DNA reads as TGTGCCAGCAGTCGACCGGGACTAAACACCGGGGAGCTGTTTTTT. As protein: CASSRPGLNTGELFF.

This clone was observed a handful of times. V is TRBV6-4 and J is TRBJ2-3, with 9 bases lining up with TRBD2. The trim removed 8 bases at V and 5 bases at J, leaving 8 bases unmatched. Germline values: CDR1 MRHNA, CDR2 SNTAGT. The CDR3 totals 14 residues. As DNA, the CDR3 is TGTGCCAGCCCCATCGTAGCGGGGGTAGATACGCAGTATTTT. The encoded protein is CASPIVAGVDTQYF.

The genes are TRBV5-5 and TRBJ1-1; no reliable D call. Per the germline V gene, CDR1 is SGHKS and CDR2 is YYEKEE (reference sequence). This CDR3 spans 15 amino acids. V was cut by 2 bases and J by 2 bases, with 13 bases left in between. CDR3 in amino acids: CASSLIATGNTEAFF. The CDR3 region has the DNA TGTGCCAGCAGCTTAATAGCAACTGGAAACACTGAAGCTTTCTTT.

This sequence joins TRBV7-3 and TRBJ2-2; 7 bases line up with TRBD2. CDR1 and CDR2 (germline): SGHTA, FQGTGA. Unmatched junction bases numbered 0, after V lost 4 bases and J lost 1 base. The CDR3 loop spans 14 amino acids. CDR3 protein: CASSSGGNTGELFF. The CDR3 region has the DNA TGTGCCAGCAGCTCGGGGGGGAACACCGGGGAGCTGTTTTTT.

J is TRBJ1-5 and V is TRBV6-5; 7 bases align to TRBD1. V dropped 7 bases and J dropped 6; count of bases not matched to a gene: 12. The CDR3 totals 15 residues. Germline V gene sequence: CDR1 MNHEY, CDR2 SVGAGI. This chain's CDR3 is CASTIQEGAAQPQHF. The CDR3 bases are TGTGCCAGCACAATCCAAGAGGGGGCTGCTCAGCCCCAGCATTTT.

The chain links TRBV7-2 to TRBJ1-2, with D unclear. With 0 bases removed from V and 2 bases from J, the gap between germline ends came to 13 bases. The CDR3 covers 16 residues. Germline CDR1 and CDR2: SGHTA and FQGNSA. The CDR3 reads CASSLALRGLNYGYTF. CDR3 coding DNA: TGTGCCAGCAGCTTAGCGCTAAGAGGGCTGAACTATGGCTACACCTTC. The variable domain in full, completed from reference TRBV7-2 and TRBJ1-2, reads GAGVSQSPSNKVTEKGKDVELRCDPISGHTALYWYRQSLGQGLEFLIYFQGNSAPDKSGLPSDRFSAERTGGSVSTLTIQRTQQEDSAVYLCASSLALRGLNYGYTFGSGTRLTVV.

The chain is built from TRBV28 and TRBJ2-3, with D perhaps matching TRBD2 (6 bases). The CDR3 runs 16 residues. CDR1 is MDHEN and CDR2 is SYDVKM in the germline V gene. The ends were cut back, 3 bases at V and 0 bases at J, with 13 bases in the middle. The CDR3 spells CASSFAWSGSTDTQYF. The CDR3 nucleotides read TGTGCCAGCAGTTTTGCCTGGAGCGGGAGCACAGATACGCAGTATTTT.

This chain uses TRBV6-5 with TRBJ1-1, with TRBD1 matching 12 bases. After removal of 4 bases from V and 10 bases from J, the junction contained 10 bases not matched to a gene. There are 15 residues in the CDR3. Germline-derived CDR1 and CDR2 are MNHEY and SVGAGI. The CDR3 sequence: CASSSGDRGPSGAFF. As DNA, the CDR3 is TGTGCCAGCAGTTCAGGGGACAGGGGGCCAAGTGGAGCTTTCTTT.

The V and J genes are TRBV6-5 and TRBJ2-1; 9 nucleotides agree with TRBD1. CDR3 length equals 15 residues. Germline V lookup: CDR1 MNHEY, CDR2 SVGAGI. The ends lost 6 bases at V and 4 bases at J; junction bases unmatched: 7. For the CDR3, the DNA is TGTGCCAGCAGCTTAGGACAGGGGCCGTACAATGAGCAGTTCTTC. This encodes CASSLGQGPYNEQFF.

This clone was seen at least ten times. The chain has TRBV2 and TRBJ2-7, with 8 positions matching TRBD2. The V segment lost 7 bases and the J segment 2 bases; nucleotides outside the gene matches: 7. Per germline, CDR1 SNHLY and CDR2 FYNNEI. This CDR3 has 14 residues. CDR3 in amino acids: CASKGAGAPYEQYF. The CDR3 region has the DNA TGTGCCAGCAAGGGAGCGGGGGCCCCCTACGAGCAGTACTTC.

The CDR3 DNA sequence: TGCGCCAGCAGCTTGGTCAGGGGAGGCACAGATACGCAGTATTTT. This sequence encodes CASSLVRGGTDTQYF. The V and J genes are TRBV5-1 and TRBJ2-3; D may be TRBD1 (6 bases). This CDR3 has 15 residues. The germline V gene encodes CDR1 SGHRS and CDR2 YFSETQ. V was pared by 0 bases and J by 1 base, with 9 bases between.

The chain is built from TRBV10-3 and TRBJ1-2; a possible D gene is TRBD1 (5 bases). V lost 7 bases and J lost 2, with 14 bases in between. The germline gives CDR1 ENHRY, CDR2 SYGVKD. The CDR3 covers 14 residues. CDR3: CAINRPGLNYGYTF. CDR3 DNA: TGTGCCATCAACAGGCCGGGTTTAAACTATGGCTACACCTTC.

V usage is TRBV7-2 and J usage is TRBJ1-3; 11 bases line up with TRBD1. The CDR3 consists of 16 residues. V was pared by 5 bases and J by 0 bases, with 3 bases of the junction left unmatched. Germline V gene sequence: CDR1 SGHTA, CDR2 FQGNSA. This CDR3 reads CASSGTGGFSGNTIYF. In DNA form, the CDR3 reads TGTGCCAGCAGCGGGACAGGGGGATTCTCTGGAAACACCATATATTTT.

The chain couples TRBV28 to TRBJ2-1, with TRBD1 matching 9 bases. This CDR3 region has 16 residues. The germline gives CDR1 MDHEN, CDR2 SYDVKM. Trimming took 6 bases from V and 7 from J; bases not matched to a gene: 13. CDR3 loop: CASSPFGTGSTNEQFF. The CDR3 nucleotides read TGTGCCAGCAGCCCTTTTGGGACAGGGTCGACGAATGAGCAGTTCTTC.

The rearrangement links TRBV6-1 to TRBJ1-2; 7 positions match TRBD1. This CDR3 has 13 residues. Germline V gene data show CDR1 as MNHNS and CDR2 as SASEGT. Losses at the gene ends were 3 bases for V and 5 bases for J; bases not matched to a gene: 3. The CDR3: CASSDRGIYGYTF. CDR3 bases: TGTGCCAGCAGTGACAGGGGGATTTATGGCTACACCTTC.

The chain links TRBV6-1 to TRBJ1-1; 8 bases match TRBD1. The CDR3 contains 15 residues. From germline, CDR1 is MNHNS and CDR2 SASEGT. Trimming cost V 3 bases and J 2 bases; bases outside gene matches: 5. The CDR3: CASSDRDRGNTEAFF. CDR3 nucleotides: TGTGCCAGCAGTGATCGAGACAGGGGAAACACTGAAGCTTTCTTT.